The 29 T cell receptor beta chains reported below all come from one sample, sequenced in a study of T cell changes during pregnancy in multiple sclerosis. The protocol was immunoSEQ multiplex PCR, while the TCRdb copy is restricted to in-frame clones and leaves out a portion. The sample has about 15,000 clones, approximately 83% seen once; the top ten hold about 18%. The sequencing used CD8+ T cells from peripheral blood mononuclear cells, collected after pregnancy. Receptors originate from a female donor in good health, enrolled as a control in a pregnancy study.

This chain links TRBV6-1 with TRBJ2-7; perhaps TRBD1 as D (5 bases). The germline V gene has CDR1 MNHNS and CDR2 SASEGT. V dropped 8 bases and J dropped 5 bases, with 22 bases sitting between them. The length of the CDR3 is 15 residues. The CDR3 DNA sequence: TGTGCCAGCCCCGAGTCTGGACAAGGCATGCACGAGCAGTACTTC. Its translation: CASPESGQGMHEQYF.

The chain has TRBV7-2 and TRBJ2-3; 7 bases line up with TRBD2. Germline CDR1 reads SGHTA; CDR2 reads FQGNSA. The V segment lost 4 bases and the J segment 2 bases; nucleotides outside the gene matches: 3. CDR3 length equals 14 residues. Here the CDR3 DNA reads TGTGCCAGCAGCTCGGGACTACTCACAGATACGCAGTATTTT. This translates into CASSSGLLTDTQYF.

The V call is TRBV4-2, the J call TRBJ2-1; 10 bases line up with TRBD2. Germline CDR1 is LGHNA and CDR2 is YNFKEQ. V dropped 3 bases and J dropped 4; count of bases not matched to a gene: 9. The CDR3 sequence is 17 residues long. The CDR3 region has the DNA TGTGCCAGCAGCCACCCCACTAGCGGGGCCTCATACAATGAGCAGTTCTTC. Translating gives CASSHPTSGASYNEQFF.

V is TRBV6-1 and J is TRBJ2-3, with D possibly TRBD2 on 5 matching bases. V was pared by 5 bases and J by 0 bases, with 12 bases between. This CDR3 has 15 amino acids. Germline lookup yields CDR1 MNHNS and CDR2 SASEGT. CDR3 protein: CASSRTETSTDTQYF. The CDR3 DNA follows: TGTGCCAGCAGTAGGACTGAAACTAGCACAGATACGCAGTATTTT.

The rearrangement uses TRBV28 and TRBJ2-2; D may be TRBD2 (5 bases). Germline V gene lookup returns CDR1 MDHEN and CDR2 SYDVKM. The CDR3 runs 15 residues. V shed 6 bases and J shed 3 bases, with 14 bases lying between them. In nucleotides, the CDR3 is TGTGCCAGCAGAACCACACTAGTGTACACCGGGGAGCTGTTTTTT. Its protein is CASRTTLVYTGELFF. Complete variable domain (other parts from reference TRBV28 and TRBJ2-2): DVKVTQSSRYLVKRTGEKVFLECVQDMDHENMFWYRQDPGLGLRLIYFSYDVKMKEKGDIPEGYSVSREKKERFSLILESASTNQTSMYLCASRTTLVYTGELFFGEGSRLTVL.

The V call is TRBV4-3, the J call TRBJ1-4, with D perhaps TRBD1 (5 bases). CDR3 size: 15 residues. V lost 4 bases and J lost 5, with 14 bases in between. The germline V gene has CDR1 LGHNA and CDR2 YSLEER. The CDR3 coding sequence is TGCGCCAGCAGCCGTATGCAGGGCCCCAATGAAAAACTGTTTTTT. Encoded protein: CASSRMQGPNEKLFF.

This rearrangement joins TRBV7-9 to TRBJ2-5, with 7 bases matching TRBD2. The CDR3 runs to 13 residues. In germline, CDR1 is SEHNR, CDR2 FQNEAQ (reference sequence). V gave up 3 bases and J gave up 4 bases; unmatched junction bases: 2. As DNA, the CDR3 is TGTGCCAGCAGCTTTACTAGCGTAGAGACCCAGTACTTC. Translating it yields CASSFTSVETQYF.

The V call is TRBV7-9, the J call TRBJ2-7; 8 bases are a match to TRBD2. V gave up 4 bases and J gave up 3 bases; unmatched junction bases: 5. The CDR3 is 14 amino acids. From germline, CDR1 is SEHNR and CDR2 FQNEAQ (reference sequence). The CDR3 is CASSSGGLGYEQYF. The CDR3 nucleotides are TGTGCCAGCAGCTCGGGGGGGTTAGGCTACGAGCAGTACTTC.

The rearrangement uses TRBV15 and TRBJ2-6; weak D call: TRBD1 (6 bases). Germline CDR1 is LNHNV and CDR2 is YYDKDF (reference sequence). V lost 3 bases and J lost 4, with 13 bases in between. There are 16 residues in the CDR3. CDR3 DNA: TGTGCCACCAGCAGGGAAACAGGGCACGGGGCCAACGTCCTGACTTTC. This translates into CATSRETGHGANVLTF. The variable domain in full, completed from reference TRBV15 and TRBJ2-6, reads DAMVIQNPRYQVTQFGKPVTLSCSQTLNHNVMYWYQQKSSQAPKLLFHYYDKDFNNEADTPDNFQSRRPNTSFCFLDIRSPGLGDTAMYLCATSRETGHGANVLTFGAGSRLTVL.

The V and J genes are TRBV4-2 and TRBJ1-1; the match to TRBD1 covers 11 bases. Germline V gives CDR1 LGHNA, CDR2 YNFKEQ. With 3 bases clipped from V and 6 bases from J, the junction kept 3 bases outside the gene matches. CDR3 length: 14 residues. CDR3: CASSQPGQGAEAFF. The CDR3 DNA reads as TGTGCCAGCAGCCAGCCGGGACAGGGGGCTGAAGCTTTCTTT.

The chain links TRBV5-4 to TRBJ2-7; 15 bases are a match to TRBD2. From germline, CDR1 is SGHNT and CDR2 YYREEE (reference sequence). CDR3 length equals 15 residues. Trimming at V came to 4 bases and at J to 2 bases, leaving 1 base not matched to a gene. CDR3 loop: CASSGTSGGPYEQYF. The CDR3 coding sequence is TGTGCCAGCAGCGGGACTAGCGGGGGGCCCTACGAGCAGTACTTC.

J is TRBJ2-6 and V is TRBV15, with D perhaps TRBD1 (6 bases). The V end lost 5 bases, the J end lost 2 bases, and 13 bases lay between the germline ends. The CDR3 is made up of 16 amino acids. Germline assignment: CDR1 LNHNV and CDR2 YYDKDF (reference sequence). CDR3 in DNA: TGTGCCACCAGCTATGAGGGGGAAGCTGGGGCCAACGTCCTGACTTTC. This encodes CATSYEGEAGANVLTF.

The chain couples TRBV9 to TRBJ2-3, with D unresolved. Trimming cost V 0 bases and J 4 bases, with 9 bases left between them. Per the germline V gene, CDR1 is SGDLS and CDR2 is YYNGEE. The CDR3 has 14 amino acids. CDR3 bases: TGTGCCAGCAGCGTAGAGATTGGCCCAGATACGCAGTATTTT. Its protein is CASSVEIGPDTQYF. Variable domain in full (rest from reference TRBV9 and TRBJ2-3): DSGVTQTPKHLITATGQRVTLRCSPRSGDLSVYWYQQSLDQGLQFLIQYYNGEERAKGNILERFSAQQFPDLHSELNLSSLELGDSALYFCASSVEIGPDTQYFGPGTRLTVL.

The V call is TRBV9, the J call TRBJ2-1; perhaps TRBD2 as D (6 bases). V shed 3 bases and J shed 0 bases, with 13 bases lying between them. CDR1 is SGDLS and CDR2 is YYNGEE in the germline V gene. This CDR3 is built from 16 residues. CDR3 sequence (DNA): TGTGCCAGCAGCGGCCCCGAGGGACTCTCCTACAATGAGCAGTTCTTC. Translating it yields CASSGPEGLSYNEQFF. The full variable domain, with the rest looked up from reference TRBV9 and TRBJ2-1, is DSGVTQTPKHLITATGQRVTLRCSPRSGDLSVYWYQQSLDQGLQFLIQYYNGEERAKGNILERFSAQQFPDLHSELNLSSLELGDSALYFCASSGPEGLSYNEQFFGPGTRLTVL.

The V gene is TRBV19, the J gene TRBJ1-1; D possibly corresponds to TRBD1 (6 bases). The CDR3 spans 14 residues. Germline CDR1 reads LNHDA; CDR2 reads SQIVND (reference sequence). V shed 8 bases and J shed 6 bases, with 19 bases lying between them. The DNA of the CDR3 is TGTGCCAGTTCCCCTTTACAGGGTAGCGCTGAAGCTTTCTTT. Translated: CASSPLQGSAEAFF.

In its sample, this clone was seen once. V and J are TRBV19 and TRBJ2-1; 7 nucleotides line up with TRBD1. Germline CDR1 LNHDA, CDR2 SQIVND (reference sequence). V shed 7 bases and J 4 bases; nucleotides not matched to a gene: 7. CDR3 size: 14 residues. The CDR3 here is CASTRAGGYNEQFF. The CDR3 DNA is TGTGCCAGTACCCGTGCAGGGGGTTACAATGAGCAGTTCTTC. Drawing the rest from reference TRBV19 and TRBJ2-1, the complete variable domain is DGGITQSPKYLFRKEGQNVTLSCEQNLNHDAMYWYRQDPGQGLRLIYYSQIVNDFQKGDIAEGYSVSREKKESFPLTVTSAQKNPTAFYLCASTRAGGYNEQFFGPGTRLTVL.

V usage is TRBV28 and J usage is TRBJ1-5; D is undetermined. The V gene's germline CDR1 is MDHEN and CDR2 SYDVKM. The CDR3 spans 13 residues. The V gene lost 7 bases and the J gene lost 2 bases, with 9 bases spanning the gap. As DNA, the CDR3 is TGTGCCAGCACCCCAGTTGGCAATCAGCCCCAGCATTTT. Translation gives CASTPVGNQPQHF.

The V gene is TRBV5-1, the J gene TRBJ2-6; D is perhaps TRBD1 (6 bases). Germline lookup yields CDR1 SGHRS and CDR2 YFSETQ. CDR3 length: 20 residues. V was trimmed by 2 bases and J by 3 bases, leaving 24 bases between them. The CDR3 DNA reads TGCGCCAGCAGCTTATCCCAGGGGTTTGGGAAGAGTTATGGGGCCAACGTCCTGACTTTC. It codes for CASSLSQGFGKSYGANVLTF.

The J gene is TRBJ1-2, the V gene TRBV11-2; D possibly corresponds to TRBD1 (5 bases). Germline V gene lookup returns CDR1 SGHAT and CDR2 FQNNGV. The CDR3 is 15 amino acids. V was pared by 0 bases and J by 5 bases, with 13 bases between. The CDR3 spells CASSLDRDYIYGYTF. The DNA for the CDR3 is TGTGCCAGCAGCTTAGACAGGGATTATATTTATGGCTACACCTTC.

The rearrangement joins TRBV6-1 to TRBJ2-7; 7 bases agree with TRBD1. V lost 7 bases and J lost 5; bases outside the gene matches: 8. Germline V lookup: CDR1 MNHNS, CDR2 SASEGT. The CDR3 spans 13 residues. The CDR3, as DNA: TGTGCCAGCACCCAGGGGGAGTCGGACGAGCAGTACTTC. Protein sequence: CASTQGESDEQYF.

The chain is built from TRBV13 and TRBJ2-3; 14 bases match TRBD2. After removal of 5 bases from V and 5 bases from J, the junction contained 12 bases not matched to a gene. This CDR3 has 18 residues. Germline V gives CDR1 PRHDT, CDR2 FYEKMQ (reference sequence). The CDR3 region is CASSKGLAGVGPGDTQYF. In DNA, the CDR3 is TGTGCCAGCAGCAAGGGACTAGCGGGGGTGGGACCCGGAGATACGCAGTATTTT.

The gene calls are TRBV7-9 and TRBJ2-7; weak D call: TRBD2 (5 bases). Germline lookup yields CDR1 SEHNR and CDR2 FQNEAQ (reference sequence). The V end lost 8 bases, the J end lost 6 bases, and 14 bases lay between the germline ends. The CDR3 has 12 residues. Here the CDR3 reads CASRGWLAEQYF. Here the CDR3 DNA reads TGTGCCAGCCGCGGGTGGCTGGCCGAGCAGTACTTC.

This chain links TRBV7-6 with TRBJ1-1; 9 nucleotides match TRBD1. The V gene end was trimmed by 5 bases and the J gene end by 5 bases; junction bases not matched to a gene: 9. Germline V CDR1 and CDR2: SGHVS, FNYEAQ. This CDR3 is built from 15 residues. Written as DNA, the CDR3 is TGTGCCAGCAGCCGGGAACAGGGGGCCGGGACTGAAGCTTTCTTT. This encodes CASSREQGAGTEAFF.

The chain links TRBV7-9 to TRBJ2-2; D may be TRBD2 (6 bases). V shed 0 bases and J shed 6 bases, with 14 bases lying between them. Germline V gives CDR1 SEHNR, CDR2 FQNEAQ (reference sequence). The CDR3 consists of 16 residues. This CDR3 reads CASSLATGARAGELFF. The CDR3 nucleotides are TGTGCCAGCAGCTTAGCGACGGGAGCGAGAGCCGGGGAGCTGTTTTTT.

By sample fraction, this clone is medium-sized. J is TRBJ1-2 and V is TRBV5-1; TRBD1 is a possible D gene (6 bases). This CDR3 contains 13 residues. Germline V gene sequence: CDR1 SGHRS, CDR2 YFSETQ. The V and J ends lost 3 bases and 4 bases respectively, with 10 bases between them. CDR3 in amino acids: CASSWDKSYGYTF. As DNA, the CDR3 is TGCGCCAGCAGCTGGGACAAGAGCTATGGCTACACCTTC. Full variable domain (rest looked up from reference TRBV5-1 and TRBJ1-2): KAGVTQTPRYLIKTRGQQVTLSCSPISGHRSVSWYQQTPGQGLQFLFEYFSETQRNKGNFPGRFSGRQFSNSRSEMNVSTLELGDSALYLCASSWDKSYGYTFGSGTRLTVV.

This chain joins TRBV14 and TRBJ2-3; TRBD1 agrees at 9 bases. CDR3 size: 16 residues. Germline values: CDR1 SGHDN, CDR2 FVKESK. The V and J ends lost 4 bases and 2 bases, in that order; junction bases with no gene match: 7. CDR3 region: CASSRRQGGVTDTQYF. CDR3 DNA: TGTGCCAGCAGCCGAAGACAGGGGGGTGTCACAGATACGCAGTATTTT.

The chain has TRBV27 and TRBJ2-3; 9 nucleotides agree with TRBD2. Germline-derived CDR1 and CDR2 are MNHEY and SMNVEV (reference sequence). The CDR3 spans 16 residues. V lost 1 base and J lost 6; bases outside the gene matches: 8. The chain's CDR3 is CASSLFGSGRSDTQYF. CDR3 DNA sequence: TGTGCCAGCAGTTTATTTGGGAGCGGGAGGTCCGATACGCAGTATTTT.

This chain connects TRBV28 to TRBJ2-5, with a weak D call TRBD2 (6 bases). This CDR3 has 13 amino acids. Looked up from germline, CDR1 is MDHEN and CDR2 is SYDVKM. With 8 bases removed from V and 4 bases from J, the gap between germline ends came to 14 bases. CDR3 nucleotides: TGTGCCAGCTCCATTCTCGGGGGAGAGACCCAGTACTTC. Translating it yields CASSILGGETQYF. The full variable domain, completed using reference TRBV28 and TRBJ2-5, is DVKVTQSSRYLVKRTGEKVFLECVQDMDHENMFWYRQDPGLGLRLIYFSYDVKMKEKGDIPEGYSVSREKKERFSLILESASTNQTSMYLCASSILGGETQYFGPGTRLLVL.

The V gene is TRBV5-1, the J gene TRBJ1-3; 8 bases are shared with TRBD1. V lost 4 bases, J lost 2 bases, and 2 bases stayed unmatched. The CDR3 has 14 residues. Germline CDR1 is SGHRS and CDR2 is YFSETQ. DNA of the CDR3: TGCGCCAGCAGCCAGGACAGGGCTGGAAACACCATATATTTT. Its translation is CASSQDRAGNTIYF.